This entry concerns a single T cell receptor (beta chain). The source of the sample is a study of blood T cell repertoires in COVID-19. Across the whole study: There were acute and convalescent COVID-19 samples, and they came from the United States, Italy and Spain. The analysed material was cDNA or gDNA that came from T cells, B-cell-depleted T cells, or PBMCs.

Living in about two dozen US areas, the participants were between roughly 18 and 90 years of age. Original analysis: Using reference gene primer amplification, nucleated cell counts were estimated. The protocol was immunoSEQ multiplex PCR, while the TCRdb copy is restricted to in-frame clones and leaves out a portion. V and J calls and clone size are copied from that table; D and trimming were computed from the DNA. The sample comprises over 350,000 clones, more than 75% of which are singletons, and 0.9% to 1.5% rests with the top ten. Germline V gene data show CDR1 as MNHEY and CDR2 as SVGAGI. The CDR3 has 15 amino acids. The V gene end was trimmed by 3 bases and the J gene end by 3 bases; junction bases not matched to a gene: 4.

Specimen: PBMCs or T cells enriched from blood (not recorded which). The chain couples TRBV6-5 to TRBJ2-7; 11 bases are shared with TRBD2. The TCR was taken from a woman aged 18-35 years who had recovered from COVID-19. CDR3 bases: TGTGCCAGCAGTTATGGTCTAGCGGGGGGCTACGAGCAGTACTTC. As protein: CASSYGLAGGYEQYF.